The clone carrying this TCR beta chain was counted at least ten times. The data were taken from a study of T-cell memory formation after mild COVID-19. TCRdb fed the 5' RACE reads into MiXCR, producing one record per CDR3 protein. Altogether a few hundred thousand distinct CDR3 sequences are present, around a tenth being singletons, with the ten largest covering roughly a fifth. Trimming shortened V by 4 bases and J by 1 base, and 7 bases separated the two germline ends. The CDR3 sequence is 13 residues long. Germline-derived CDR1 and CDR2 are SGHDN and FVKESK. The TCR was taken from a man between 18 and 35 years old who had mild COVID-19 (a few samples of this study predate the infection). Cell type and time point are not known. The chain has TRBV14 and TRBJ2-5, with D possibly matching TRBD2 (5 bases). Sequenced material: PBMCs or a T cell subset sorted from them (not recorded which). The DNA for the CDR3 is TGTGCCAGCAGCCGTGGACTCCAAGAGACCCAGTACTTC. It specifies CASSRGLQETQYF.